This T cell receptor (beta chain) originates from a study of T cells in Graves' hyperthyroidism and ophthalmopathy. Amplification of TCR beta CDR3 regions used RNA as the template. The HTBI set primed first-round TCR CDR3 RT-PCR. TCRdb reanalysed the multiplex PCR reads using MiXCR and keeps one entry per CDR3 protein. The sample carries about 570,000 distinct CDR3 sequences, more than 45% recorded once. The CDR3 length is 14 residues. Trimming pared 4 bases from V and 1 base from J, leaving 11 bases between. The germline CDR1 and CDR2 sequences are SGHRS and YFSETQ. This clonotype has only one observation.

Sequenced material: peripheral blood or thyroid tissue (not recorded which). The chain is built from TRBV5-1 and TRBJ1-2; no firm D call. The TCR originated in an adult woman with Graves' disease, either hyperthyroidism or ophthalmopathy (not recorded which). The CDR3 is CASSTDQLNYGYTF. DNA of the CDR3: TGCGCCAGCAGCACGGACCAGCTTAACTATGGCTACACCTTC.